This T cell receptor (beta chain) came from a study of blood T cells in healthy people across ages. To note about this clonotype: The antigen is not known.

Study-level points and caveats: Roughly linear age-related decline in beta diversity appeared, significant by age 40.

For the second PCR, which ran for about 6 to 11 cycles, a sample-barcoded 5' primer and a J-beta primer mix were used. Every single cDNA molecule received a tag from a template-switch adaptor with 12 random nucleotides. Sequencing of every sample gave 3 million or more CDR3-containing paired-end reads. From the 5' RACE reads, TCRdb called clonotypes with MiXCR, one entry per CDR3 protein. The data hold 1.5 million or so distinct CDR3 sequences, with 35% to 45% observed a single time. This receptor was identified in a woman younger than 30 in good health. What was sequenced was blood.

The CDR3 sequence: CASSPLRLNTGELFF. CDR3 sequence (DNA): TGCGCCAGCAGTCCCCTGAGGCTGAACACCGGGGAGCTGTTTTTT. The V gene is TRBV10-1, the J gene TRBJ2-2; D remains ambiguous. The CDR3 is 15 residues long. Germline CDR1 is WNHNN and CDR2 is SYGVQD (reference sequence). The ends were cut back, 5 bases at V and 1 base at J, with 11 bases in the middle.